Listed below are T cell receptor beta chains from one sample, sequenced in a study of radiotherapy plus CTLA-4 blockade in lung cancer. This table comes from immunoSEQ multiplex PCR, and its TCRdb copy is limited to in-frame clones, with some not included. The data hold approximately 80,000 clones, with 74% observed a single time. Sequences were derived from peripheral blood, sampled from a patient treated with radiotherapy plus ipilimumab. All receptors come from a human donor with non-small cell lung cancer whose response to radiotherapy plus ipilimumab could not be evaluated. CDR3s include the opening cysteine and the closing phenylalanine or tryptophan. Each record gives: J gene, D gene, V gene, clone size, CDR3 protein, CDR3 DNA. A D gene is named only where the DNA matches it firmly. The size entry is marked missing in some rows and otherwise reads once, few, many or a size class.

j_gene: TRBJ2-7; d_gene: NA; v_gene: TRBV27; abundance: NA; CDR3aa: CASNNMQGGWYEQYF; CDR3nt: TGTGCCAGCAATAACATGCAAGGGGGTTGGTACGAGCAGTACTTC
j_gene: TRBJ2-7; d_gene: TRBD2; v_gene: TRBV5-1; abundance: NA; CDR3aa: CASSRTSGRDPYEQYF; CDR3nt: TGCGCCAGCAGCCGAACTAGCGGGAGGGATCCCTACGAGCAGTACTTC
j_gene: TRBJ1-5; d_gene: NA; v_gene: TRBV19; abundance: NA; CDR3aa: CASSLRGQSNQPQHF; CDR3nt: TGTGCCAGTAGTTTGCGAGGACAGAGCAATCAGCCCCAGCATTTT
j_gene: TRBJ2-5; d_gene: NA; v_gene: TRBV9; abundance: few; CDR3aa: CASPVGGRNLETQYF; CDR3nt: TGTGCCAGCCCCGTGGGGGGGCGCAATCTAGAGACCCAGTACTTC
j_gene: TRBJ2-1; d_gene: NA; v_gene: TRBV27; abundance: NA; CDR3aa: CASSPVADSYNEQFF; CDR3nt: TGTGCCAGCAGTCCCGTAGCGGACTCCTACAATGAGCAGTTCTTC
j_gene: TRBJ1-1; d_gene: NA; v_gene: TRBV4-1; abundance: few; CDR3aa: CASSQDLVGHRNTEAFF; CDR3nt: TGCGCCAGCAGCCAAGATCTTGTGGGACACCGGAACACTGAAGCTTTCTTT
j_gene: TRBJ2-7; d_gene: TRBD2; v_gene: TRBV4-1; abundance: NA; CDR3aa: CASSQEISRGLAGYEQYF; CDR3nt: TGCGCCAGCAGCCAAGAAATTTCTAGGGGACTAGCGGGTTACGAGCAGTACTTC
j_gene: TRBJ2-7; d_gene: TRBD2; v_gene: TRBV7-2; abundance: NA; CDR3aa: CASSFTSGGAGGYEQYF; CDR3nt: TGTGCCAGCAGCTTCACTAGCGGGGGGGCCGGGGGCTACGAGCAGTACTTC
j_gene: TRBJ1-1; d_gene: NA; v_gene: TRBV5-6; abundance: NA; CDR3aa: CASSHRRAVEDTEAFF; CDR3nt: TGTGCCAGCAGCCACCGCCGGGCGGTGGAGGACACTGAAGCTTTCTTT
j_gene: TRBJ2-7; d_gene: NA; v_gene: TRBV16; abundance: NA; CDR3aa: CASSQIGPSDEQYF; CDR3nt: TGTGCCAGCAGCCAAATCGGCCCCAGCGACGAGCAGTACTTC
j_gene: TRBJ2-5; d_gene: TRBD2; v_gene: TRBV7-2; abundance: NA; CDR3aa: CASSLVLAGAGTQYF; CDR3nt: TGTGCCAGCAGCTTAGTACTAGCGGGGGCGGGAACCCAGTACTTC
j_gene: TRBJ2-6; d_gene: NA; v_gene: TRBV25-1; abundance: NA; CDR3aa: CASSDSVGFGANVLTF; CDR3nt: TGTGCCAGCAGTGATTCCGTGGGCTTTGGGGCCAACGTCCTGACTTTC
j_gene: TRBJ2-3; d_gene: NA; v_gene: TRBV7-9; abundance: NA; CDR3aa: CASSSAARGDTQYF; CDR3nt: TGTGCCAGCAGCTCTGCCGCCAGGGGAGATACGCAGTATTTT
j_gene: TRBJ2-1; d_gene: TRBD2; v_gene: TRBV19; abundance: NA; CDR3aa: CASSLGTSGVNEQFF; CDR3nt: TGTGCCAGTAGTTTAGGGACTAGCGGAGTCAATGAGCAGTTCTTC
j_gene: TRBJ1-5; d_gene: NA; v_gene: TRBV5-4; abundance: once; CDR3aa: CASSLAGGYNQPQHF; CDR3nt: TGTGCCAGCAGCTTGGCCGGGGGGTACAATCAGCCCCAGCATTTT
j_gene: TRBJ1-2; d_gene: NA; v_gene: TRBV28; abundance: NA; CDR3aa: CASSLLGPNYGYTF; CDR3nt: TGTGCCAGCAGTTTACTTGGGCCAAACTATGGCTACACCTTC
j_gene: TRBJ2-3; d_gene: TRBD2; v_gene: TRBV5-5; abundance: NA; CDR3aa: CASSPGLAGATAVTQYF; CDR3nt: TGTGCCAGCAGCCCCGGACTAGCGGGAGCTACTGCAGTTACGCAGTATTTT
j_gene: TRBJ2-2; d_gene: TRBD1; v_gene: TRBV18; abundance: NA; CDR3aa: CASSLGTGSTGELFF; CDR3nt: TGTGCCAGCTCCCTCGGGACAGGGAGCACCGGGGAGCTGTTTTTT
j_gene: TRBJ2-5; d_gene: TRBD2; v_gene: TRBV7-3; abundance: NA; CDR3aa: CASSSGLAGVETQYF; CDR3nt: TGTGCCAGCAGCAGCGGACTAGCGGGAGTTGAGACCCAGTACTTC
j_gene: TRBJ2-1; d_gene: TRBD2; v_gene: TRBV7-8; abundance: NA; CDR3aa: CASSFGAGGPYNEQFF; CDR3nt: TGTGCCAGCAGCTTTGGGGCGGGAGGGCCGTACAATGAGCAGTTCTTC
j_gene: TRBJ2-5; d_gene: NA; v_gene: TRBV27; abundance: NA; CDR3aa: CASHGSYGETQYF; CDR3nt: TGTGCCAGCCATGGCAGTTATGGAGAGACCCAGTACTTC
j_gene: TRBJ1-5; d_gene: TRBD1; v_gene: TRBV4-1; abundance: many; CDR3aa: CASSQEARQGGNQPQHF; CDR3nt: TGCGCCAGCAGCCAAGAAGCGAGACAGGGTGGCAATCAGCCCCAGCATTTT
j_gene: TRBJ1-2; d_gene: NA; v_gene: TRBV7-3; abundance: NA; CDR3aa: CASSRGTQYGYTF; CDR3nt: TGTGCCAGCAGCCGAGGGACACAATATGGCTACACCTTC
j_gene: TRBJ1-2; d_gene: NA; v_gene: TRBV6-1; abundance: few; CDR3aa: CASTLGLLYGYTF; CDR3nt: TGTGCCAGCACCTTAGGACTCCTCTATGGCTACACCTTC
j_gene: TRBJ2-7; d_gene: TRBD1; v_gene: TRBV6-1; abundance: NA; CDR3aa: CASSEGTGSRNEQYF; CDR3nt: TGTGCCAGCAGTGAGGGGACAGGGTCCAGGAACGAGCAGTACTTC
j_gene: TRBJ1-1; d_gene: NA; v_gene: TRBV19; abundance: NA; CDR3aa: CASTTTLRNTEAFF; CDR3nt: TGTGCCAGTACTACTACCTTGCGGAACACTGAAGCTTTCTTT
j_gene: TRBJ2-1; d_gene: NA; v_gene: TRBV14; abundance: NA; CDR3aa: CASSQGRAFYNEQFF; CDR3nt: TGTGCCAGCAGCCAAGGGCGGGCCTTCTACAATGAGCAGTTCTTC
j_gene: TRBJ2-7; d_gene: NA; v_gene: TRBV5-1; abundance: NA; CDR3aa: CASSLGRQGTGGYEQYF; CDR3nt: TGCGCCAGCAGCTTGGGTAGACAGGGGACGGGGGGCTACGAGCAGTACTTC
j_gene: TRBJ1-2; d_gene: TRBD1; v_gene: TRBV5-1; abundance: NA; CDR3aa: CASSLSGTANYGYTF; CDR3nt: TGCGCCAGCAGCTTGTCCGGGACAGCTAACTATGGCTACACCTTC
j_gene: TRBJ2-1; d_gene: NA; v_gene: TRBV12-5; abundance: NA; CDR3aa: CASASKQFF; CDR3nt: TGTGCTAGTGCCTCTAAGCAGTTCTTC
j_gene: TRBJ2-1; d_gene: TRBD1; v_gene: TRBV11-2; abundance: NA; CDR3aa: CASSLVPTGFTYNEQFF; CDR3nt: TGTGCCAGCAGCTTAGTTCCGACAGGGTTCACCTACAATGAGCAGTTCTTC
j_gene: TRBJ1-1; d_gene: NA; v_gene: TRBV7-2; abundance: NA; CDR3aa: CASSPDIRKPEAFF; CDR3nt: TGTGCCAGCAGCCCCGACATACGTAAACCTGAAGCTTTCTTT
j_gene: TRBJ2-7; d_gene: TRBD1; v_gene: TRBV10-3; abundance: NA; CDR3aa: CAISDRGQVHFTYEQYF; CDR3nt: TGTGCCATCAGTGATCGGGGACAGGTCCACTTTACCTACGAGCAGTACTTC
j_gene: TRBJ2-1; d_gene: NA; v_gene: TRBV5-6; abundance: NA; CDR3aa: CASSLGLFYNEQFF; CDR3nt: TGTGCCAGCAGCTTGGGACTTTTCTACAATGAGCAGTTCTTC
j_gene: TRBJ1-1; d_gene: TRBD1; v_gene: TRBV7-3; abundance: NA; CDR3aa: CASSLRGQGAIDTEAFF; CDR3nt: TGTGCCAGCAGCTTAAGGGGACAGGGGGCAATAGACACTGAAGCTTTCTTT
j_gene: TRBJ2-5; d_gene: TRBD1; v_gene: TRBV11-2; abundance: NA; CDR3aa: CASSLVGTGGEETQYF; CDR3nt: TGTGCCAGCAGCTTAGTCGGGACAGGGGGCGAAGAGACCCAGTACTTC
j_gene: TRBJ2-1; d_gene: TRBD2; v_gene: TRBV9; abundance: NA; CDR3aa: CASSPRTSRSGGNEQFF; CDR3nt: TGTGCCAGCAGCCCCCGGACTAGCAGGAGCGGGGGCAATGAGCAGTTCTTC
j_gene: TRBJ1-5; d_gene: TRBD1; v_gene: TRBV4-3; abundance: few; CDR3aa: CASSQVSGTANQPQHF; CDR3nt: TGCGCCAGCAGCCAAGTATCCGGGACAGCTAATCAGCCCCAGCATTTT
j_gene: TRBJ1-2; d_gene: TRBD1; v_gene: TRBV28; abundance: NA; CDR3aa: CASSPTGEAYGYTF; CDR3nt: TGTGCCAGCAGTCCCACAGGGGAGGCCTATGGCTACACCTTC
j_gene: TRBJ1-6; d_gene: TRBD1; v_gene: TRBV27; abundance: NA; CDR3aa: CAISSGGVNSPLHF; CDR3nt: TGTGCCATCTCCTCAGGGGGCGTTAATTCACCCCTCCACTTT
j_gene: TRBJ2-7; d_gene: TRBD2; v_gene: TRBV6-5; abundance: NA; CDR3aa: CASSASGRANGEQYF; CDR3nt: TGTGCCAGCAGTGCTAGCGGGAGGGCAAATGGGGAGCAGTACTTC
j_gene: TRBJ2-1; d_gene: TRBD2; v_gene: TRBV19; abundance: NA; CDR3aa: CASTRTRGDEQFF; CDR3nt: TGTGCCAGTACCCGGACTAGGGGCGATGAGCAGTTCTTC
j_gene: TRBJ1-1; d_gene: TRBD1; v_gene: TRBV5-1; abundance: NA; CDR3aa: CASSLQVQGAGTEAFF; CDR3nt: TGCGCCAGCAGCTTACAGGTACAGGGGGCAGGTACTGAAGCTTTCTTT
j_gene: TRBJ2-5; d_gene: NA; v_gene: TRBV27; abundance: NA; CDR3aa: CASSQAGEETQYF; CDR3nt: TGTGCCAGCAGTCAAGCAGGGGAAGAGACCCAGTACTTC
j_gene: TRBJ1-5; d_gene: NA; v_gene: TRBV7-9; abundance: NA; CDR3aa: CASSLRGAEPQHF; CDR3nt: TGTGCCAGCAGCTTACGGGGGGCTGAGCCCCAGCATTTT
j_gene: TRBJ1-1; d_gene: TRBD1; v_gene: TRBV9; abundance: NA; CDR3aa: CASSARDRVTEAFF; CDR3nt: TGTGCCAGCAGCGCCAGGGACAGGGTCACTGAAGCTTTCTTT
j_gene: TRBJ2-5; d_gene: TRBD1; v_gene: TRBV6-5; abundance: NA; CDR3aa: CASRDRAKETQYF; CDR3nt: TGTGCCAGCAGGGACAGGGCCAAAGAGACCCAGTACTTC
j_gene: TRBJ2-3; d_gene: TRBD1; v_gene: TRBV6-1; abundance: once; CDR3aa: CASSERDSLSSTDTQYF; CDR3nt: TGTGCCAGCAGTGAACGGGACAGCCTTTCTAGCACAGATACGCAGTATTTT
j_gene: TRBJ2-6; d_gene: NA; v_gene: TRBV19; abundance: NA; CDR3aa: CASRDSLSGANVLTF; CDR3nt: TGTGCCAGTAGGGACAGCCTCTCTGGGGCCAACGTCCTGACTTTC
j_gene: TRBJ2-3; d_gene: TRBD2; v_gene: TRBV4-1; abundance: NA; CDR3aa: CASSQGLAGGQDTQYF; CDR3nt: TGCGCCAGCAGCCAAGGACTAGCGGGGGGGCAAGATACGCAGTATTTT
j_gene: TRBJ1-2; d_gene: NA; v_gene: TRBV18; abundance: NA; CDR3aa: CASSPTGLDGYTF; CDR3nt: TGTGCCAGCTCACCAACGGGGTTGGATGGCTACACCTTC
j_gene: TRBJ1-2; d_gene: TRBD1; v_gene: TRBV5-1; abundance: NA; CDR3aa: CASSLAGQEGYGYTF; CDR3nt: TGCGCCAGCAGCTTGGCGGGACAGGAAGGCTATGGCTACACCTTC